This TCR beta chain was captured by sequencing in a study of T cell responses to AZD1222 COVID-19 vaccine. This clone is a singleton in its sample. The germline V and J ends were trimmed by 3 bases and 9 bases, with 10 bases remaining between them. Germline-derived CDR1 and CDR2 are SGHDT and YYEEEE. This CDR3 has 12 amino acids. Here immunoSEQ multiplex PCR was the method, and the copy in TCRdb shows in-frame clones only, minus some. The table lists around 150,000 clones, around 92% of them singletons. Here the sequenced sample was peripheral blood, taken 28 days after the second AZD1222 dose. This clonotype was sampled from an adult who received the AZD1222 COVID-19 vaccine. The chain links TRBV5-6 to TRBJ2-1, with D possibly matching TRBD2 (6 bases). CDR3 amino acids: CASSYGGTEQFF. The DNA of the CDR3 is TGTGCCAGCAGCTACGGGGGAACTGAGCAGTTCTTC.